This TCR beta chain appears in the sequencing data of a study of healthy donors' naive CD4 and CD8 T cells. This CDR3 has 17 amino acids. The V end lost 2 bases, the J end lost 2 bases, and 19 bases lay between the germline ends. Looked up from germline, CDR1 is SGHVS and CDR2 is FQNEAQ. A linear amplification protocol produced the TCR libraries from around 500 ng of total RNA. TCRdb passed the reads through MiXCR, listing each CDR3 protein once. The sample has 150,000 to 200,000 distinct CDR3 sequences, about 76% seen once. The receptor comes from a pool of human donors in good health; the sample pools cells from several healthy donors. The sequencing input was naive CD4+ and CD8+ T cells sorted from blood, pooled from several donors. This chain joins TRBV7-8 and TRBJ2-7; D tentatively fits TRBD1 or TRBD2 (5 bases each). CDR3 loop: CASSLLETDPAAYEQYV. In nucleotides, the CDR3 is TGTGCCAGCAGCTTATTGGAGACAGACCCAGCGGCCTACGAGCAGTACGTC.